This TCR beta chain was sequenced for a study of T cells in Graves' hyperthyroidism and ophthalmopathy. Germline V gene sequence: CDR1 SNHLY, CDR2 FYNNEI. V trimming: 2 bases; J trimming: 0 bases; junction bases outside the gene matches: 11. The CDR3 totals 19 residues. This clonotype was recorded at least ten times. Clinical symptoms, serum thyroxine and TRAb, thyroid ultrasound and orbital computed tomography were used for the diagnoses. RNA transcripts were the template for amplifying TCR beta CDR3 regions. An initial round of RT-PCR targeting the TCR CDR3 relied on the HTBI primer set. TCRdb reprocessed the multiplex PCR reads via MiXCR and lists one record per CDR3 protein. The data show 730,000 or so distinct CDR3 sequences, around 20% seen once.

The sequenced sample was blood. The chain has TRBV2 and TRBJ1-4; TRBD1 matches at 8 bases. The TCR comes from a woman between 50 and 59 years old with Graves' hyperthyroidism that later progressed to Graves' ophthalmopathy. The CDR3 region has the DNA TGTGCCAGCAGTGAATTTCGACAGGGGTCCACATCAACTAATGAAAAACTGTTTTTT. Encoded protein: CASSEFRQGSTSTNEKLFF.